These 5 T cell receptor beta chains share one sample of origin, sequenced in a study of identical twins. Each CDR3 protein gets one entry after TCRdb re-called the 5' RACE reads with MiXCR. Of about 210,000 distinct CDR3 sequences in the sample, about a tenth are singletons; the top ten hold about 5.5%. The sequenced sample was memory (CD45RO+) T cells sorted from blood. The source of these receptors is a woman under 30 in good health.

This clonotype was picked up many times. V usage is TRBV7-9 and J usage is TRBJ1-2, with a possible D match to TRBD1 (5 bases). V was trimmed by 0 bases and J by 6 bases, leaving 17 bases between them. The CDR3 is 16 amino acids. CDR1 and CDR2 (germline): SEHNR, FQNEAQ (reference sequence). This chain's CDR3 is CASSLAQGRALHGYTF. The CDR3 DNA follows: TGTGCCAGCAGCTTAGCGCAGGGTAGGGCCTTGCATGGCTACACCTTC. The full variable domain, with the rest looked up from reference TRBV7-9 and TRBJ1-2, is DTGVSQNPRHKITKRGQNVTFRCDPISEHNRLYWYRQTLGQGPEFLTYFQNEAQLEKSRLLSDRFSAERPKGSFSTLEIQRTEQGDSAMYLCASSLAQGRALHGYTFGSGTRLTVV.

Many counts were recorded for this clonotype. The genes are TRBV7-9 and TRBJ2-5; 9 bases line up with TRBD2. Germline values: CDR1 SEHNR, CDR2 FQNEAQ (reference sequence). The V and J ends lost 5 bases and 4 bases, in that order; junction bases with no gene match: 5. The CDR3 contains 14 residues. CDR3 nucleotide sequence: TGTGCCAGCAGCCGGCGGGAGGGCGGAGAGACCCAGTACTTC. It specifies CASSRREGGETQYF.

This clonotype was counted only a few times. The chain's CDR3 is CASIKGQGMNTEAFF. For the CDR3, the DNA is TGTGCCAGCATCAAGGGGCAGGGTATGAACACTGAAGCTTTCTTT. The chain couples TRBV6-2 or TRBV6-3 to TRBJ1-1; D is possibly TRBD1 (5 bases). CDR1 and CDR2 from the germline V gene are MNHEY and SVGEGT. The CDR3 spans 15 residues. Trimming shortened V by 7 bases and J by 0 bases, and 15 bases separated the two germline ends.

The J gene is TRBJ2-2, the V gene TRBV5-1; D is possibly TRBD2 (5 bases). The CDR3 loop spans 15 amino acids. CDR1 is SGHRS, CDR2 YFSETQ, per germline. The V end was cut by 5 bases, the J end by 1 base, with 12 bases between. The CDR3 DNA is TGCGCCAGCAGTAGCGCGCCCCTGAACACCGGGGAGCTGTTTTTT. Its translation: CASSSAPLNTGELFF.

This clonotype was counted at least ten times. The rearrangement links TRBV5-1 to TRBJ2-5, with TRBD1 matching over 7 bases. The CDR3 extends over 14 amino acids. Germline values: CDR1 SGHRS, CDR2 YFSETQ. The V gene end was trimmed by 4 bases and the J gene end by 0 bases; junction bases not matched to a gene: 3. The CDR3 DNA sequence: TGCGCCAGCAGCCAGACAGGGTACCAAGAGACCCAGTACTTC. Translated, it gives CASSQTGYQETQYF.